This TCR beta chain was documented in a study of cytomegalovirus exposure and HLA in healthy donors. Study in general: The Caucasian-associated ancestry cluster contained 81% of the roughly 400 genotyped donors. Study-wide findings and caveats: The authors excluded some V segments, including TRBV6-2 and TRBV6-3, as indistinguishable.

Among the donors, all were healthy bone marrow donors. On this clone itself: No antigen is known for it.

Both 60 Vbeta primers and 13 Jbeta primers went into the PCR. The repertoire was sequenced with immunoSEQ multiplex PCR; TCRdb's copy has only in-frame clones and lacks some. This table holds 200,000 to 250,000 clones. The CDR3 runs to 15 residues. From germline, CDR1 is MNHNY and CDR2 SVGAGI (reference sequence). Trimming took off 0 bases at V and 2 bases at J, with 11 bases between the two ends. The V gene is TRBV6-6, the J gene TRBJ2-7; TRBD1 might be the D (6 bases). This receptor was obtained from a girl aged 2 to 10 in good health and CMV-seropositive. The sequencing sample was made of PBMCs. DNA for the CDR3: TGTGCCAGCAGTTACTCGACGACAGGAACCTACGAGCAGTACTTC. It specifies CASSYSTTGTYEQYF.